Each of the 31 T cell receptor beta chains below was sequenced from the same sample in a study of graft-versus-host responses after intestinal transplantation. Produced via immunoSEQ multiplex PCR; TCRdb's table is partial and in-frame only. This table holds approximately 58,000 clones, 91% found once. The source was PBMCs, collected about 120 days after intestinal transplantation. These TCRs come from a human patient who received an intestinal transplant, so some T cells may come from the graft donor.

The V gene is TRBV21-1, the J gene TRBJ1-5; no DNA check was done on the table's D call, TRBD1. TRBV21-1 is a documented pseudogene. The CDR3 runs 16 residues. CDR3 sequence: CASSKGGQHRDQPQHF. CDR3 nucleotide sequence: TGTGCCAGCAGCAAAGGGGGCCAACATCGGGATCAGCCCCAGCATTTT.

This sequence joins TRBV7-9 and TRBJ2-2; perhaps TRBD2 as D (5 bases). Germline V lookup: CDR1 SEHNR, CDR2 FQNEAQ (reference sequence). Trimming shortened V by 7 bases and J by 5 bases, and 14 bases separated the two germline ends. CDR3 length equals 14 residues. The CDR3 DNA is TGTGCCAGCATCGAGGGCGGCGGGACCGGGGAGCTGTTTTTT. This codes for CASIEGGGTGELFF.

The chain combines TRBV15 with TRBJ2-7, with TRBD2 matching over 11 bases. J lost 5 bases, V lost 1 base, and 1 base had no gene match. The CDR3 totals 14 residues. Per germline, CDR1 LNHNV and CDR2 YYDKDF (reference sequence). The CDR3 sequence: CATSRVAGGHEQYF. CDR3 sequence (DNA): TGTGCCACCAGCAGAGTAGCGGGGGGGCACGAGCAGTACTTC.

The chain couples TRBV2 to TRBJ2-7; D uncertain. CDR3 length: 13 amino acids. Germline assignment: CDR1 SNHLY and CDR2 FYNNEI. Trimming took off 4 bases at V and 3 bases at J, with 10 bases between the two ends. DNA for the CDR3: TGTGCCAGCAGTGCCTCCGGCGGCTACGAGCAGTACTTC. Amino acids: CASSASGGYEQYF.

The sample holds one count of this clone. The V gene is TRBV2, the J gene TRBJ2-2; TRBD1 matches 7 bases. The CDR3 totals 15 residues. CDR1 is SNHLY and CDR2 is FYNNEI in the germline V gene. Trimming removed 2 bases from V and 7 bases from J; junction bases left unmatched: 7. The CDR3: CASSESGGLGGELFF. CDR3 nucleotides: TGTGCCAGCAGTGAATCAGGGGGATTAGGCGGGGAGCTGTTTTTT.

The CDR3 reads CASLGEIGELFF. The DNA of the CDR3 is TGTGCCAGTCTAGGGGAGATCGGGGAGCTGTTTTTT. This chain links TRBV19 with TRBJ2-2; D tentatively fits TRBD1 or TRBD2 (5 bases each). Trimming cost V 8 bases and J 7 bases, with 11 bases left between them. Germline CDR1 LNHDA, CDR2 SQIVND (reference sequence). The CDR3 contains 12 residues.

This CDR3 reads CASSSWTGSIPYEQYF. The CDR3 bases are TGTGCCAGCAGCTCCTGGACAGGGTCCATTCCCTACGAGCAGTACTTC. J is TRBJ2-7 and V is TRBV4-2; 8 bases agree with TRBD1. The CDR3 length is 16 residues. J gave up 2 bases and V 5 bases, and 11 bases lay outside the gene matches. Germline loops: CDR1 LGHNA, CDR2 YNFKEQ.

The chain carries TRBV18 and TRBJ1-4; 11 bases match TRBD1. The ends lost 3 bases at V and 2 bases at J; junction bases unmatched: 5. In germline, CDR1 is KGHSH, CDR2 LQKENI. The CDR3 covers 17 residues. The CDR3: CASSPLGQGGTNEKLFF. CDR3 sequence (DNA): TGTGCCAGCTCACCCCTGGGACAGGGGGGCACTAATGAAAAACTGTTTTTT.

Here the CDR3 DNA reads TGTGCCATCAGCGGGGGACTAGCGGCCTGGGATGAGCAGTTCTTC. Protein product: CAISGGLAAWDEQFF. The J gene is TRBJ2-1, the V gene TRBV10-3; 11 positions match TRBD2. This CDR3 has 15 residues. Germline V gene data show CDR1 as ENHRY and CDR2 as SYGVKD. With 6 bases clipped from V and 8 bases from J, the junction kept 9 bases outside the gene matches.

This chain joins TRBV7-9 and TRBJ1-1; D unclear. V lost 5 bases and J lost 5, with 9 bases in between. Germline values: CDR1 SEHNR, CDR2 FQNEAQ (reference sequence). This CDR3 has 12 residues. CDR3 sequence (DNA): TGTGCCAGCAGCCAGATCAGGACTGAAGCTTTCTTT. The encoded protein is CASSQIRTEAFF.

The chain employs TRBV18 and TRBJ2-2, with D tentatively TRBD1 or TRBD2 (6 bases each). The germline V gene encodes CDR1 KGHSH and CDR2 LQKENI. This CDR3 is 14 amino acids long. V was clipped by 6 bases and J by 6 bases, with 14 bases between them. For the CDR3, the DNA is TGTGCCAGCTCTCCGGGGGCCGGGGCCGGGGAGCTGTTTTTT. Encoded protein: CASSPGAGAGELFF.

The rearrangement joins TRBV7-9 to TRBJ2-3, with D unclear. The ends were cut back, 5 bases at V and 0 bases at J, with 15 bases in the middle. CDR1 and CDR2 (germline): SEHNR, FQNEAQ (reference sequence). The CDR3 contains 16 residues. CDR3 DNA: TGTGCCAGCAGCCCCCCGAACAGCCCCAGCACAGATACGCAGTATTTT. This translates into CASSPPNSPSTDTQYF.

The genes are TRBV9 and TRBJ2-7, with 10 bases identical to TRBD1. The V and J ends lost 0 bases and 6 bases, in that order; junction bases with no gene match: 3. CDR1 and CDR2 from the germline V gene are SGDLS and YYNGEE. This CDR3 is 14 amino acids long. CDR3 sequence: CASSVVGQGSEQYF. CDR3 sequence (DNA): TGTGCCAGCAGCGTAGTGGGACAGGGGTCCGAGCAGTACTTC.

The chain carries TRBV28 and TRBJ2-5; 7 nucleotides agree with TRBD1. Judging by the DNA end, TRBJ2-7 fits better; the J call may be wrong. The CDR3 runs 12 residues. Germline V gives CDR1 MDHEN, CDR2 SYDVKM. In nucleotides, the CDR3 is TGTGCCAGCAGTTACAGGGGTTACGAGCAGTACTTC. It yields the protein CASSYRGYEQYF.

The V gene is TRBV6-5, the J gene TRBJ1-5, with D tentatively TRBD1 (5 bases). There are 15 residues in the CDR3. The V gene's germline CDR1 is MNHEY and CDR2 SVGAGI. Trimming shortened V by 2 bases and J by 3 bases, and 11 bases separated the two germline ends. The CDR3 spells CASSYLPGTNQPQHF. CDR3 DNA sequence: TGTGCCAGCAGTTACCTGCCAGGGACCAATCAGCCCCAGCATTTT.

This clone was seen just once. The V call is TRBV5-1, the J call TRBJ1-2, with 9 positions matching TRBD1. Germline V gene data show CDR1 as SGHRS and CDR2 as YFSETQ. V lost 1 base and J lost 4; bases outside the gene matches: 2. CDR3 length: 14 residues. CDR3 nucleotide sequence: TGCGCCAGCAGCTTGACAGGGGGCGCCTATGGCTACACCTTC. Protein: CASSLTGGAYGYTF. Filled out from reference TRBV5-1 and TRBJ1-2, the complete variable domain reads KAGVTQTPRYLIKTRGQQVTLSCSPISGHRSVSWYQQTPGQGLQFLFEYFSETQRNKGNFPGRFSGRQFSNSRSEMNVSTLELGDSALYLCASSLTGGAYGYTFGSGTRLTVV.

This chain uses TRBV28 with TRBJ2-7, with D tentatively TRBD1 (6 bases). Trimming took 6 bases from V and 3 from J, leaving 12 bases between them. Germline values: CDR1 MDHEN, CDR2 SYDVKM. The CDR3 is 13 residues long. CDR3 loop: CASRPGQSYEQYF. DNA of the CDR3: TGTGCCAGCAGACCGGGACAAAGCTACGAGCAGTACTTC.

V usage is TRBV4-1 and J usage is TRBJ1-4; D is unclear. CDR1 is MGHRA and CDR2 is YSYEKL in the germline V gene. Between the trimmed V and J ends, which lost 3 bases and 0 bases, there was a span of 5 bases. CDR3 length: 14 amino acids. The chain's CDR3 is CASSQSTTNEKLFF. CDR3 DNA: TGCGCCAGCAGCCAGAGTACAACTAATGAAAAACTGTTTTTT.

The J gene is TRBJ2-7, the V gene TRBV7-2; D may be TRBD2 (5 bases). This CDR3 region has 14 residues. Trimming pared 6 bases from V and 2 bases from J, leaving 14 bases between. Germline V gene data show CDR1 as SGHTA and CDR2 as FQGNSA. CDR3 amino acids: CASRKRYSTYEQYF. The CDR3 DNA reads TGTGCCAGCAGGAAGCGGTACAGTACCTACGAGCAGTACTTC.

V is TRBV27 and J is TRBJ2-5; 11 nucleotides match TRBD2. The junction had 10 bases not matched to a gene; V was cut back by 5 bases and J by 5 bases. CDR3 length equals 16 residues. The germline V gene encodes CDR1 MNHEY and CDR2 SMNVEV (reference sequence). The CDR3: CASSATLAGAWETQYF. In nucleotides, the CDR3 is TGTGCCAGCAGTGCCACACTAGCGGGGGCTTGGGAGACCCAGTACTTC.

Concerning this clone itself: At one boundary the junction diverges from the germline segment, which might be a read error. The rearrangement links TRBV12-5 to TRBJ1-2, with D perhaps TRBD1 (6 bases). The CDR3 has 19 amino acids. CDR1 and CDR2 from the germline V gene are LGHNT and FRNRAP. CDR3 DNA: TGTGCTAGTGGTGTGGTACGGCAGGGACAACCGACCTCTCCCTATGGCTACACCTTC. This codes for CASGVVRQGQPTSPYGYTF. Using reference TRBV12-5 and TRBJ1-2 for the parts outside the CDR3, the full variable domain is DARVTQTPRHKVTEMGQEVTMRCQPILGHNTVFWYRQTMMQGLELLAYFRNRAPLDDSGMPKDRFSAEMPDATLATLKIQPSEPRDSAVYFCASGVVRQGQPTSPYGYTFGSGTRLTVV.

The chain recombines TRBV28 with TRBJ2-7; D is unresolved. The germline V gene encodes CDR1 MDHEN and CDR2 SYDVKM. Between the trimmed V and J ends, which lost 7 bases and 2 bases, there was a span of 18 bases. CDR3 length equals 15 residues. CDR3 sequence (DNA): TGTGCCAGCACCCCCCAGTCTGGGCTTCCCTACGAGCAGTACTTC. Amino acids: CASTPQSGLPYEQYF. The full variable domain, with the rest looked up from reference TRBV28 and TRBJ2-7, is DVKVTQSSRYLVKRTGEKVFLECVQDMDHENMFWYRQDPGLGLRLIYFSYDVKMKEKGDIPEGYSVSREKKERFSLILESASTNQTSMYLCASTPQSGLPYEQYFGPGTRLTVT.

The chain couples TRBV4-1 to TRBJ2-7; TRBD2 might be the D (6 bases). The V gene lost 3 bases and the J gene lost 2 bases, with 14 bases spanning the gap. The CDR3 contains 15 residues. CDR1 and CDR2 from the germline V gene are MGHRA and YSYEKL. CDR3 in amino acids: CASSQLRDGAYEQYF. Here the CDR3 DNA reads TGCGCCAGCAGCCAGCTGCGGGACGGGGCCTACGAGCAGTACTTC.

V gene TRBV4-1 combines with J gene TRBJ2-7, with D possibly matching TRBD1 (5 bases). This CDR3 comprises 14 residues. CDR1 and CDR2 from the germline V gene are MGHRA and YSYEKL. With 1 base removed from V and 6 bases from J, the gap between germline ends came to 13 bases. This CDR3 is CASSQVGQTCEQYF. The CDR3 DNA follows: TGCGCCAGCAGCCAAGTAGGACAAACCTGCGAGCAGTACTTC.

This clone was seen a single time. Other DNA sequences in the same sample also yield this CDR3. The J gene is TRBJ2-7, the V gene TRBV28, with TRBD2 as a possible D gene (6 bases). V lost 2 bases to trimming and J lost 4 bases, with 6 bases between them. Looked up from germline, CDR1 is MDHEN and CDR2 is SYDVKM. CDR3 length: 12 residues. CDR3 sequence reads: CASSLGGYEQYF. The DNA for the CDR3 is TGTGCCAGCAGTTTAGGGGGGTACGAGCAGTACTTC.

The genes are TRBV28 and TRBJ1-1; 10 bases line up with TRBD1. Germline CDR1 MDHEN, CDR2 SYDVKM. This CDR3 is 15 amino acids long. J lost 0 bases, V lost 5 bases, and 3 bases had no gene match. The CDR3: CASSPTGGLNTEAFF. DNA of the CDR3: TGTGCCAGCAGTCCGACAGGGGGCTTGAACACTGAAGCTTTCTTT.

This rearrangement joins TRBV28 to TRBJ1-2; D gene ambiguous. This CDR3 region has 16 residues. Germline V gene sequence: CDR1 MDHEN, CDR2 SYDVKM. The ends were cut back, 4 bases at V and 4 bases at J, with 19 bases in the middle. CDR3 loop: CASSSPGQRKFYGYTF. The CDR3 region has the DNA TGTGCCAGCAGTTCCCCGGGCCAGCGGAAGTTCTATGGCTACACCTTC.

The chain links TRBV27 to TRBJ2-7; D may be TRBD2 (6 bases). The V gene's germline CDR1 is MNHEY and CDR2 SMNVEV (reference sequence). V gave up 0 bases and J gave up 7 bases, with 19 bases separating them. The CDR3 has 16 amino acids. CDR3: CASSLSPGTPLVEQYF. For the CDR3, the DNA is TGTGCCAGCAGTTTATCCCCAGGGACTCCTCTTGTGGAGCAGTACTTC.

The V call is TRBV2, the J call TRBJ2-5, with TRBD2 identical over 7 bases. This CDR3 has 15 residues. The junction had 8 bases not matched to a gene; V was cut back by 0 bases and J by 7 bases. In germline, CDR1 is SNHLY, CDR2 FYNNEI. The CDR3 bases are TGTGCCAGCAGTGAAGCGCGGGCTAGCGGCGCGACCCAGTACTTC. It specifies CASSEARASGATQYF.

The rearrangement links TRBV5-1 to TRBJ2-5, with TRBD2 matching over 7 bases. Losses at the gene ends were 4 bases for V and 4 bases for J; bases not matched to a gene: 25. In germline, CDR1 is SGHRS, CDR2 YFSETQ. The length of the CDR3 is 20 residues. The CDR3 bases are TGCGCCAGCAGCCCCCCGGGCACCGCGCCTAGCGGCGCCCAAGGAGAGACCCAGTACTTC. It specifies CASSPPGTAPSGAQGETQYF. Filled out from reference TRBV5-1 and TRBJ2-5, the complete variable domain reads KAGVTQTPRYLIKTRGQQVTLSCSPISGHRSVSWYQQTPGQGLQFLFEYFSETQRNKGNFPGRFSGRQFSNSRSEMNVSTLELGDSALYLCASSPPGTAPSGAQGETQYFGPGTRLLVL.

The J gene is TRBJ2-6, the V gene TRBV4-2; D is unclear. Germline V gives CDR1 LGHNA, CDR2 YNFKEQ. V lost 6 bases and J 6 bases, leaving 21 bases between the germline ends. The CDR3 covers 17 residues. The CDR3 protein is CASSLTTSSLQANVLTF. CDR3 sequence (DNA): TGTGCCAGCAGTCTTACTACCTCATCCCTCCAGGCCAACGTCCTGACTTTC.